The text below deals with one T cell receptor beta chain. What antigen it recognizes has not been identified. Base-call qualities are not available, and no considerably larger clone is one nucleotide away. V is cut back by 4 bases and J by 7 bases, with 7 bases in the junction unmatched. The germline V gene sets CDR1 to SGHRS and CDR2 to YFSETQ. From the cysteine up to the phenylalanine, the CDR3 has a length of 13 residues. The CDR3 DNA has 39 bases and is translated from base 1. Mixed lymphocyte reaction cells were cocultured at 37°C for 5 to 7 days. Responder PBMCs were labelled with CFSE and stimulator PBMCs were labelled with Violet Dye, after which the responder and stimulator PBMCs were mixed at a 1:1 ratio. Sorted unstimulated T cells and proliferating T cells recovered from mixed lymphocyte reactions underwent TCRbeta CDR3 sequencing. Fresh whole blood from ten HLA-typed healthy donors was used as the source from which PBMCs were isolated. After the mixed lymphocyte reaction, proliferating CFSE-low responder T cells were FACS-sorted for TCR sequencing.

This entry comes from a study of siplizumab effects on memory and regulatory T cells (dated by TCRdb to between 2018 and 2020). For context, the study as a whole: Paired mixed lymphocyte reactions were run with siplizumab at about 0.91 ug/mL and without drug, across several responder-stimulator pairs. The effect of the anti-CD2 antibody siplizumab on alloreactive T-cell subsets was examined in allogeneic mixed lymphocyte reactions constructed from human PBMCs. Findings and caveats that apply to the study as a whole: About 80-96% of proliferating CD4+ or CD8+ clones could not be given a naive or memory phenotype. Compared with memory T cells, unstimulated naive T cells appeared more diverse, and naive cells seemed to make a substantial contribution to the alloresponse. The cumulative frequency of alloreactive sequences that could be traced back to unstimulated CD4+ memory T cells was significantly reduced by siplizumab. No functional confirmation was obtained for the suppressive function of proliferating Tregs from siplizumab cultures. Of the alloreactive CD4+ clones that could be mapped, the Treg-derived share averaged about 67% with siplizumab compared with about 27% in control reactions. Because sequences at frequencies below about 10^-5 were poorly captured, only a minor fraction of alloreactive clones could be mapped back to unstimulated subsets.

The library was obtained by the immunoSEQ multiplex PCR assay. Each sample had 90,000 to 100,000 TCR templates assayed by the deep sequencing platform. Genomic DNA extracted from sorted T cells was the material used for TCRbeta CDR3 sequencing. The paper's data handling went like this. Clonal analysis of TCRbeta CDR3 data was done in the R programming language. Alloreactive CD4+ and CD8+ clones were identified by comparing unstimulated samples to CFSE-low samples taken after the reaction. Regulatory or non-regulatory origin was assigned to alloreactive CD4+ clones by matching of sequences to sorted unstimulated Treg and non-Treg repertoires. Held by TCRdb, this immuneACCESS table contains in-frame sequences only and omits some clones. Under half of the omission traces to an unresolved V gene where checked; the cause of the rest is unknown. That table is the source of V, J and clone size, and D and trimming were worked out from the DNA. This sample comprises approximately 20,000 clones, 44% of them detected only once. Over 6% of the sample belongs to the ten largest clones.

The specimen was CFSE-low (dividing) CD4+ T cells sorted from an allogeneic mixed lymphocyte reaction. This chain is built from TRBV5-1 and TRBJ1-1, with TRBD1 identical over 7 junction bases. This receptor was identified in a human donor in good health; the cells came from an allogeneic mixed lymphocyte reaction. Some clones in this sample may be carry-over from other donors' samples. The DNA sequence reads TGCGCCAGCAGCCAGGGGGGATTGGGTGAAGCTTTCTTT. Its protein product is CASSQGGLGEAFF.